This T cell receptor (beta chain) was sequenced for a study of cytomegalovirus exposure and HLA in healthy donors. The CDR3 spans 14 residues. 60 Vbeta and 13 Jbeta primers were used in PCR. Sequencing was performed with immunoSEQ multiplex PCR; in TCRdb, only in-frame clones are kept and a portion is missing. The sample includes about 200,000 clones, roughly 80% of them seen just once. J is TRBJ2-7 and V is TRBV21-1; TRBD2 is the table's D call, not checked against the DNA. TRBV21-1 is classified as a pseudogene. The sample consisted of PBMCs. The clonotype was recovered from a girl aged 2 to 10 in good health and CMV-seronegative. CDR3 region: CASSKALAWGEQYF. CDR3 DNA: TGTGCCAGCAGCAAAGCCCTAGCCTGGGGAGAGCAGTACTTC.